Included here is one T cell receptor (beta chain) sequence, with context. The CDR3 totals 15 residues. Trimming cost V 6 bases and J 4 bases; bases outside gene matches: 10. In germline, CDR1 is MGHRA, CDR2 YSYEKL. In the source study's methods: Counts of nucleated cells, estimated from reference gene primer amplification, were obtained. Sequenced by immunoSEQ multiplex PCR; TCRdb stores in-frame clones only, minus some. That table gives V, J and clone size, and the DNA gave D and trimming. Here the sample spans tens of thousands of clones, about 91% being singletons. The record originates from a study of blood T cell repertoires in COVID-19. Study-wide context: The study drew acute and convalescent COVID-19 samples from the United States, Italy and Spain. The cDNA or gDNA used as material had been derived from T cells, B-cell-depleted T cells, or PBMCs.

Those enrolled in Seattle joined during active infection and were followed longitudinally afterward. The clonotype was recovered from a man aged 40-50 years with COVID-19, enrolled during active disease. Sample: peripheral blood. V and J are TRBV4-1 and TRBJ2-3, with 7 positions matching TRBD1. The CDR3 coding sequence is TGCGCCAGCAGTATACAGGGGTTGGGGCCAGATACGCAGTATTTT. It yields the protein CASSIQGLGPDTQYF.